Listed below are T cell receptor beta chains from one sample, sequenced in a study of beta chain features in type 1 diabetes. Only in-frame clones appear in the TCRdb table, and some are missing; sequencing was by immunoSEQ multiplex PCR. The data contain 970,000 or so clones, about a sixth of them singletons. Specimen: naive CD4+ T cells from blood. These receptors all come from a woman aged 18 to 35 in good health. The CDR3 runs from the conserved cysteine through the conserved F or W. The D gene is left open where the match is weak. Size tells how often a clone was seen (once, few, many) or the class of an expanded clone, and some rows leave it out.

d_gene	abundance	v_gene	j_gene	CDR3aa	CDR3nt
.	.	TRBV11-2	TRBJ2-6	CASRRWSGASGANVLTF	TGTGCCAGCAGGAGGTGGTCAGGAGCCTCTGGGGCCAACGTCCTGACTTTC
.	.	TRBV28	TRBJ2-2	CASSRGDLNTGELFF	TGTGCCAGCAGCAGGGGGGATCTAAACACCGGGGAGCTGTTTTTT
TRBD2	few	TRBV28	TRBJ2-7	CATREGGIYEQYF	TGTGCCACCCGGGAGGGCGGAATTTACGAGCAGTACTTC
.	.	TRBV7-6	TRBJ1-4	CASSLRGGLMEKLFF	TGTGCCAGCAGCCTGCGGGGGGGACTAATGGAAAAACTGTTTTTT
TRBD1	few	TRBV28	TRBJ1-5	CASSRPLLTGGYQPQHF	TGTGCCAGCAGTCGACCCCTTTTGACAGGGGGCTATCAGCCCCAGCATTTT
TRBD1	.	TRBV19	TRBJ1-5	CASTIGGTVIRSAQHF	TGTGCCAGTACAATCGGTGGGACAGTAATCCGATCAGCCCAGCATTTT
.	.	TRBV7-9	TRBJ2-1	CASSLGANNEQFF	TGTGCCAGCAGCTTAGGGGCCAACAATGAGCAGTTCTTC
.	.	TRBV11-1	TRBJ1-1	CASSPQGGNTEAFF	TGTGCCAGCAGCCCCCAGGGAGGGAACACTGAAGCTTTCTTT
TRBD2	.	TRBV29-1	TRBJ2-5	CSVNVGGSRVQYF	TGCAGCGTTAATGTCGGGGGGAGTCGAGTCCAGTACTTC
.	few	TRBV10-3	TRBJ2-6	CAISESAGTSGANVLTF	TGTGCCATCAGTGAGTCTGCGGGGACCTCTGGGGCCAACGTCCTGACTTTC
.	.	TRBV2	TRBJ2-7	CATRVSSYEQYF	TGTGCCACCCGGGTTTCGTCCTACGAGCAGTACTTC
.	few	TRBV9	TRBJ1-4	CASSVEPGGGTNEKLFF	TGTGCCAGCAGCGTAGAACCGGGGGGCGGCACTAATGAAAAACTGTTTTTT